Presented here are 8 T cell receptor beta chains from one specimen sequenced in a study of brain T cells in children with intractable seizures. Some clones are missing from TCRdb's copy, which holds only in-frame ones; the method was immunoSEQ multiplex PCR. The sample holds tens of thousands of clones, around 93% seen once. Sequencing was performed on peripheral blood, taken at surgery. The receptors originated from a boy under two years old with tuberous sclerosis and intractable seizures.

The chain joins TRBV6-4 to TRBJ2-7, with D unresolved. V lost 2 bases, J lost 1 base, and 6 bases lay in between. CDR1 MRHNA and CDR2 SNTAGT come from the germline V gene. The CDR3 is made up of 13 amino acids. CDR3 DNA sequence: TGTGCCAGCAGTGACAGGGTTTCCTACGAGCAGTACTTC. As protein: CASSDRVSYEQYF.

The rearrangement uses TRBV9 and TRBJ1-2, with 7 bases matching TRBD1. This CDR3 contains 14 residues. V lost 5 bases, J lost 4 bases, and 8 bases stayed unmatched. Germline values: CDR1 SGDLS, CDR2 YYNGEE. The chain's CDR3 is CASRATGTVYGYTF. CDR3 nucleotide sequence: TGTGCCAGCAGAGCCACAGGGACAGTCTATGGCTACACCTTC.

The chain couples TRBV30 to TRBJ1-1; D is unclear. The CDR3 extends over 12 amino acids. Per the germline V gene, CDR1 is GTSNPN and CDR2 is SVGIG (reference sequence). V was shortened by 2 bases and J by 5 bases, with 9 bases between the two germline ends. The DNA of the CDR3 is TGTGCCTGGAGTTTTAGTCGAACTGAAGCTTTCTTT. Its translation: CAWSFSRTEAFF.

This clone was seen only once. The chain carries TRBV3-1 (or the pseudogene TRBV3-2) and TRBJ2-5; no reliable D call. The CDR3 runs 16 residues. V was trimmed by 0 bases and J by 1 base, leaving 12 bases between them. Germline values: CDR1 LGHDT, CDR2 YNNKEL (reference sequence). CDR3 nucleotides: TGTGCCAGCAGCCAAGAATATATGGACCCCCAAGAGACCCAGTACTTC. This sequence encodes CASSQEYMDPQETQYF.

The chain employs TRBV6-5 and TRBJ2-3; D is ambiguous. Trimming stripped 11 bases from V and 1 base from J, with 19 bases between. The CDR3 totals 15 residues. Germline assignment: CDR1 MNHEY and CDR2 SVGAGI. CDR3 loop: CAGSPGTWGTDTQYF. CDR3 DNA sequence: TGTGCCGGCTCCCCAGGCACATGGGGCACAGATACGCAGTATTTT.

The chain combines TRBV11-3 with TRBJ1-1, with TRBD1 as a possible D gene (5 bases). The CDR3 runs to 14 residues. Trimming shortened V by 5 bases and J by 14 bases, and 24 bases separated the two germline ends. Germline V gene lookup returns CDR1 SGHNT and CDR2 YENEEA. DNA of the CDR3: TGTGCCAGCAGCCCCCGTCCCGGGGCAGAAACCTTATTCTTT. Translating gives CASSPRPGAETLFF. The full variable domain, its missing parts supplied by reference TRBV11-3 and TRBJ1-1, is EAGVVQSPRYKIIEKKQPVAFWCNPISGHNTLYWYLQNLGQGPELLIRYENEEAVDDSQLPKDRFSAERLKGVDSTLKIQPAELGDSAVYLCASSPRPGAETLFFGQGTRLTVV.

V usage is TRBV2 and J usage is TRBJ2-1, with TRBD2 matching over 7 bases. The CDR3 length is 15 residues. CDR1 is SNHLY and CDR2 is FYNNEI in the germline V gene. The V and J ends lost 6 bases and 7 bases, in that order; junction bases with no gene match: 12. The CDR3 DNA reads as TGTGCCAGCAGGGTCTGGGCGGGAGAGGGTAATGAGCAGTTCTTC. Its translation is CASRVWAGEGNEQFF.

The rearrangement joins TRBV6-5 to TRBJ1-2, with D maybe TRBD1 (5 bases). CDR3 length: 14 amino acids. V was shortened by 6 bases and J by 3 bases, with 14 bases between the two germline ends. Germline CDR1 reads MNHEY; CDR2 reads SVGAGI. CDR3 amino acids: CASSRGGVDYGYTF. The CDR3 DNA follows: TGTGCCAGCAGCCGGGGGGGGGTGGACTATGGCTACACCTTC.